Sequencing of this T cell receptor (beta chain) was carried out in a study of beta chain features in type 1 diabetes. Overall study results and limits: Shortening of TCRB CDR3s, moderate but significant, appeared in all four CD4+ subsets of Type 1 diabetes patients.

Purity exceeding 98% was reached by all sorted populations. The V and J ends lost 0 bases and 6 bases respectively, with 15 bases between them. Looked up from germline, CDR1 is GTSNPN and CDR2 is SVGIG (reference sequence). CDR3 length: 14 residues. As for this clone: Antigen unknown.

The entirety of the isolated RNA underwent reverse transcription, so expressed TCRB transcripts were sequenced. This table comes from immunoSEQ multiplex PCR, and its TCRdb copy is limited to in-frame clones, with some not included. The sample contains hundreds of thousands of clones, more than 12% of which appear only once. What was sequenced was naive CD4+ T cells from blood. The receptor was derived from a man younger than 30 with type 1 diabetes. The chain uses TRBV30 and TRBJ2-7; possibly TRBD2 for D (5 bases). CDR3 nucleotides: TGTGCCTGGAGTGTACCCCAGGCACGGGGCGAGCAGTACTTC. Its translation: CAWSVPQARGEQYF.